Below are 2 T cell receptor beta chains sequenced from a single sample in a study of vaccination and CD4 T cells after COVID-19. The antigens these receptors bind are not known. As for time point: late sampling 161 to 241 days after vaccination in three convalescent patients. Treatment indicated: approximately nine-day PBMC culture with coronavirus spike peptide pools or control peptides (ViraFEST assay). Researchers used the Oncomine TCR Beta short-read assay to sequence DNA from cultured CD4+ T cells. TCRdb re-analysed the PCR reads in MiXCR, keeping a single row per CDR3 protein. The sample lists tens of thousands of distinct CDR3 sequences, 25% to 35% occurring once. Source: CD4+ T cells from blood, cultured in vitro, taken about 7 months after SARS-CoV-2 vaccination. The receptors shown here come from a human donor who had recovered from COVID-19.

This clonotype was found a few times. As DNA, the CDR3 is TGCAGTGCCGGGGGGGGCCCGAGGGCCCTCCACTTT. As protein: CSAGGGPRALHF. The chain uses TRBV20-1 and TRBJ1-6; the D gene is possibly TRBD1 (6 bases). Germline V gene lookup returns CDR1 DFQATT and CDR2 SNEGSKA (reference sequence). The V end was cut by 6 bases, the J end by 14 bases, with 17 bases between. CDR3 length equals 12 residues.

This clonotype was recorded a few times. The chain is built from TRBV15 and TRBJ2-3; D call uncertain. V lost 1 base and J 4 bases, leaving 3 bases between the germline ends. Per germline, CDR1 LNHNV and CDR2 YYDKDF (reference sequence). The CDR3 consists of 12 residues. This CDR3 is CATSRVSDTQYF. CDR3 nucleotide sequence: TGTGCCACCAGCAGAGTCTCAGATACGCAGTATTTT.